The 30 T cell receptor beta chains below come from one sample, sequenced in a study of shared clonotypes between healthy human individuals. The assay was immunoSEQ multiplex PCR, and TCRdb's table has in-frame clones only and misses some. The sample carries a few hundred thousand clones, just over 75% recorded once. Sequencing was done on a sample of PBMCs. These TCRs come from a woman in her thirties or forties in good health. Some clones in this sample may be carry-over from other donors' samples.

The chain uses TRBV30 and TRBJ1-5, with 9 bases that match TRBD1. V lost 0 bases and J lost 6; bases outside the gene matches: 6. The CDR3 runs 15 residues. The germline CDR1 and CDR2 sequences are GTSNPN and SVGIG (reference sequence). Written as DNA, the CDR3 is TGTGCCTGGAGTGTACACGGGACAGGGACTCAGCCCCAGCATTTT. Its translation: CAWSVHGTGTQPQHF.

In regard to this clone: The same CDR3 is also encoded by other DNA sequences in this sample. The gene calls are TRBV5-1 and TRBJ2-5; D not certain. CDR1 SGHRS and CDR2 YFSETQ come from the germline V gene. The CDR3 runs to 12 residues. Trimming pared 1 base from V and 2 bases from J, leaving 3 bases between. CDR3: CASSLLQETQYF. The DNA of the CDR3 is TGCGCCAGCAGCTTGCTTCAAGAGACCCAGTACTTC.

CDR3 sequence: CSPNGGTEAFF. CDR3 nucleotides: TGCAGTCCCAATGGGGGAACTGAAGCTTTCTTT. This chain connects TRBV20-1 to TRBJ1-1; D possibly corresponds to TRBD1 (5 bases). From germline, CDR1 is DFQATT and CDR2 SNEGSKA (reference sequence). This CDR3 has 11 amino acids. Trimming shortened V by 8 bases and J by 5 bases, and 12 bases separated the two germline ends.

This clone was recorded only once. V is TRBV28 and J is TRBJ2-5; 7 nucleotides agree with TRBD2. V dropped 7 bases and J dropped 4; count of bases not matched to a gene: 3. CDR3 length: 12 residues. Germline loops: CDR1 MDHEN, CDR2 SYDVKM. For the CDR3, the DNA is TGTGCCAGCACCACGGGAGGAGAGACCCAGTACTTC. Residues: CASTTGGETQYF. Full variable domain (outside the CDR3, taken from reference TRBV28 and TRBJ2-5): DVKVTQSSRYLVKRTGEKVFLECVQDMDHENMFWYRQDPGLGLRLIYFSYDVKMKEKGDIPEGYSVSREKKERFSLILESASTNQTSMYLCASTTGGETQYFGPGTRLLVL.

This rearrangement joins TRBV27 to TRBJ1-2, with 7 positions matching TRBD1. The CDR3 contains 13 residues. Germline loops: CDR1 MNHEY, CDR2 SMNVEV (reference sequence). The junction had 9 bases not matched to a gene; V was cut back by 7 bases and J by 7 bases. The CDR3 sequence: CASKSRQGVGYTF. CDR3 bases: TGTGCCAGCAAGTCCAGGCAGGGGGTTGGCTACACCTTC.

Worth noting for this clone: With a far larger clone one base away, a read error is the likely cause. Other DNA sequences in the sample encode the same CDR3. DNA for the CDR3: TGTGCCTGGAGTATGGGAGCGGATACGCAGTATTTT. Its translation is CAWSMGADTQYF. This chain joins TRBV30 and TRBJ2-3; a weak D match, TRBD2 (5 bases). V was cut by 2 bases and J by 6 bases, with 9 bases left in between. Germline lookup yields CDR1 GTSNPN and CDR2 SVGIG (reference sequence). The CDR3 extends over 12 amino acids.

The V gene is TRBV29-1, the J gene TRBJ2-3, with D possibly matching TRBD2 (6 bases). Trimming removed 4 bases at V and 2 bases at J, with 16 bases between. There are 15 residues in the CDR3. From germline, CDR1 is SQVTM and CDR2 ANQGSEA. CDR3 residues: CSVGGISGFTDTQYF. The CDR3 DNA reads TGCAGCGTTGGGGGAATTAGCGGCTTCACAGATACGCAGTATTTT.

This clone appeared a few times. CDR3 DNA sequence: TGTGCCAGCAGTGAAGCGCCCCAGGGGTACTACGAGCAGTACTTC. Encoded protein: CASSEAPQGYYEQYF. The V call is TRBV6-1, the J call TRBJ2-7; D is possibly TRBD1 (6 bases). Germline CDR1 MNHNS, CDR2 SASEGT. Trimming pared 0 bases from V and 3 bases from J, leaving 12 bases between. The CDR3 is made up of 15 amino acids.

The rearrangement joins TRBV6-6 to TRBJ1-1, with D uncertain. The ends were cut back, 6 bases at V and 2 bases at J, with 16 bases in the middle. The CDR3 extends over 15 amino acids. Germline V gene sequence: CDR1 MNHNY, CDR2 SVGAGI (reference sequence). CDR3 coding DNA: TGTGCCAGCAGCCACGCCGAAGTTATTAACACTGAAGCTTTCTTT. This encodes CASSHAEVINTEAFF.

The chain employs TRBV6-1 and TRBJ2-2; perhaps TRBD1 as D (6 bases). Germline CDR1 is MNHNS and CDR2 is SASEGT. V lost 4 bases and J lost 2, with 14 bases in between. The CDR3 is 16 residues long. CDR3 amino acids: CASSGRTAINTGELFF. CDR3 nucleotides: TGTGCCAGCAGTGGAAGGACAGCGATAAACACCGGGGAGCTGTTTTTT.

Remarks on this clone: Distinct nucleotide sequences in the sample also encode this CDR3. The V and J genes are TRBV6-6 and TRBJ2-7, with TRBD1 matching 9 bases. In germline, CDR1 is MNHNY, CDR2 SVGAGI (reference sequence). The J segment lost 3 bases and the V segment lost 2 bases, leaving 5 bases of the junction unmatched. CDR3 length: 15 amino acids. The CDR3 region has the DNA TGTGCCAGCAGTTACCCGGGACAGGGTAACTACGAGCAGTACTTC. Translating gives CASSYPGQGNYEQYF.

This clone was detected once. This chain joins TRBV29-1 and TRBJ2-5; D is possibly TRBD2 (6 bases). The DNA end is more similar to TRBJ2-7, so the J call may be wrong. The V gene's germline CDR1 is SQVTM and CDR2 ANQGSEA. This CDR3 comprises 13 residues. The CDR3 nucleotides read TGCAGCGTTGAAGGCGGGGCAGCCTACGAGCAGTACTTC. Protein product: CSVEGGAAYEQYF.

Note on this clone: A far more abundant clone sits one base away, making this likely a read error. The chain links TRBV29-1 to TRBJ1-1, with 8 nucleotides matching TRBD1. The V gene's germline CDR1 is SQVTM and CDR2 ANQGSEA. The V and J ends lost 7 bases and 4 bases, in that order; junction bases with no gene match: 11. This CDR3 is 14 amino acids long. The CDR3 sequence: CSAADRGECTEAFF. The CDR3 nucleotides read TGCAGCGCCGCTGACAGGGGAGAGTGCACTGAAGCTTTCTTT. Together with reference TRBV29-1 and TRBJ1-1, the CDR3 gives the full variable domain: SAVISQKPSRDICQRGTSLTIQCQVDSQVTMMFWYRQQPGQSLTLIATANQGSEATYESGFVIDKFPISRPNLTFSTLTVSNMSPEDSSIYLCSAADRGECTEAFFGQGTRLTVV.

CDR3 sequence (DNA): TGTGCCAGCAGCTTTTTTGTCGACGAGCAGTACTTC. Its translation is CASSFFVDEQYF. V and J are TRBV7-9 and TRBJ2-7, with D hard to call. The germline V and J ends were trimmed by 3 bases and 5 bases, with 8 bases remaining between them. The CDR3 sequence is 12 residues long. The germline CDR1 and CDR2 sequences are SEHNR and FQNEAQ (reference sequence).

This chain links TRBV28 with TRBJ1-3; possible D gene TRBD1, 6 bases. Germline V gene data show CDR1 as MDHEN and CDR2 as SYDVKM. This CDR3 contains 16 residues. Trimming left V 5 bases short and J 4 bases short, with 18 bases between. This CDR3 is CASSPTGPQRGNTIYF. In nucleotides, the CDR3 is TGTGCCAGCAGTCCCACAGGGCCGCAGAGGGGAAACACCATATATTTT.

This clone was seen more than once but under ten times. V gene TRBV6-1 combines with J gene TRBJ2-3; 7 nucleotides line up with TRBD2. This CDR3 has 16 residues. V lost 1 base to trimming and J lost 6 bases; unmatched junction nucleotides: 10. Per germline, CDR1 MNHNS and CDR2 SASEGT. In DNA form, the CDR3 reads TGTGCCAGCAGTGAAGTGGCGGGAGTGCGGTGGGATACGCAGTATTTT. Amino acids: CASSEVAGVRWDTQYF.

Only one count was recorded for this clone. The gene calls are TRBV7-9 and TRBJ2-1; 7 nucleotides agree with TRBD2. The junction had 9 bases not matched to a gene; V was cut back by 3 bases and J by 4 bases. The CDR3 consists of 16 residues. Germline CDR1 reads SEHNR; CDR2 reads FQNEAQ (reference sequence). CDR3 in DNA: TGTGCCAGCAGCTTCCTAAGGTCGGGAGGTTACAATGAGCAGTTCTTC. Protein product: CASSFLRSGGYNEQFF.

V usage is TRBV30 and J usage is TRBJ2-5, with TRBD1 matching 9 bases. The J call may be incorrect, as the DNA end agrees better with TRBJ2-7. The CDR3 totals 13 residues. Germline V gene lookup returns CDR1 GTSNPN and CDR2 SVGIG (reference sequence). The CDR3 reads CAWSRDRADEQYF. CDR3 in DNA: TGTGCCTGGAGTCGGGACAGGGCAGACGAGCAGTACTTC.

J is TRBJ2-3 and V is TRBV5-4; 9 nucleotides agree with TRBD2. The CDR3 totals 14 residues. Germline assignment: CDR1 SGHNT and CDR2 YYREEE (reference sequence). The V and J ends lost 7 bases and 4 bases, in that order; junction bases with no gene match: 7. The CDR3 sequence is CASSYSGRSDTQYF. DNA of the CDR3: TGTGCCAGCTCGTATAGCGGGAGATCAGATACGCAGTATTTT.

The rearrangement links TRBV6-1 to TRBJ2-1; 7 bases agree with TRBD2. Germline-derived CDR1 and CDR2 are MNHNS and SASEGT. The CDR3 length is 15 residues. With 7 bases clipped from V and 6 bases from J, the junction kept 12 bases outside the gene matches. This chain's CDR3 is CASTGRITGTNEQFF. The DNA of the CDR3 is TGTGCCAGCACCGGGAGGATAACCGGGACCAATGAGCAGTTCTTC.

The gene calls are TRBV5-8 and TRBJ1-4; D is possibly TRBD1 (5 bases). CDR3 length: 14 amino acids. Germline V CDR1 and CDR2: SGHTS, YDEGEE. The V and J ends lost 1 base and 8 bases respectively, with 12 bases between them. The CDR3 sequence: CASSLRPGGEKLFF. The CDR3 DNA follows: TGTGCCAGCAGCTTGAGGCCCGGGGGAGAAAAACTGTTTTTT.

V usage is TRBV6-1 and J usage is TRBJ1-4; unclear D gene. V was shortened by 3 bases and J by 1 base, with 9 bases between the two germline ends. The V gene's germline CDR1 is MNHNS and CDR2 SASEGT. This CDR3 has 15 residues. The CDR3 bases are TGTGCCAGCAGTGATGGTCGACAAACTAATGAAAAACTGTTTTTT. Amino acids: CASSDGRQTNEKLFF.

The gene calls are TRBV30 and TRBJ2-1; 7 nucleotides align to TRBD2. The CDR3 spans 14 residues. V was pared by 2 bases and J by 8 bases, with 9 bases of the junction left unmatched. Germline CDR1 reads GTSNPN; CDR2 reads SVGIG (reference sequence). CDR3 in DNA: TGTGCCTGGAGTCGTAGCGGGTTTAAAGATGAGCAGTTCTTC. This translates into CAWSRSGFKDEQFF. The complete variable domain, with remaining parts taken from reference TRBV30 and TRBJ2-1, reads SQTIHQWPATLVQPVGSPLSLECTVEGTSNPNLYWYRQAAGRGLQLLFYSVGIGQISSEVPQNLSASRPQDRQFILSSKKLLLSDSGFYLCAWSRSGFKDEQFFGPGTRLTVL.

This chain uses TRBV6-5 with TRBJ1-2, with 7 bases lining up with TRBD1. V lost 5 bases to trimming and J lost 8 bases; unmatched junction nucleotides: 11. This CDR3 contains 14 residues. Germline V CDR1 and CDR2: MNHEY, SVGAGI. The CDR3 nucleotides are TGTGCCAGCAGTATGGGACAGCCGTCGGGCGGCTACACCTTC. This gives the protein CASSMGQPSGGYTF.

This clone has just a few counts. The rearrangement joins TRBV30 to TRBJ1-5; 9 nucleotides match TRBD1. This CDR3 is built from 14 residues. V lost 1 base to trimming and J lost 3 bases; unmatched junction nucleotides: 1. The germline CDR1 and CDR2 sequences are GTSNPN and SVGIG (reference sequence). CDR3 loop: CAWSGTGVNQPQHF. CDR3 sequence (DNA): TGTGCCTGGAGTGGGACAGGGGTCAATCAGCCCCAGCATTTT.

This clone was seen a few times. This likely stems from a read error, as it lies one base from a far larger clone. The rearrangement links TRBV7-2 to TRBJ1-1; D not resolved. CDR3 length: 13 amino acids. The V and J ends lost 1 base and 0 bases respectively, with 3 bases between them. Germline-derived CDR1 and CDR2 are SGHTA and FQGNSA. CDR3 sequence: CASSLEMNTEAFF. The CDR3 nucleotides read TGTGCCAGCAGCTTAGAGATGAACACTGAAGCTTTCTTT.

This chain uses TRBV15 with TRBJ1-5, with D possibly TRBD1 on 6 matching bases. Per germline, CDR1 LNHNV and CDR2 YYDKDF (reference sequence). The CDR3 sequence is 17 residues long. V lost 0 bases, J lost 3 bases, and 15 bases lay in between. In DNA, the CDR3 is TGTGCCACCAGCAGAGATTTCTCACAGGGCTACAATCAGCCCCAGCATTTT. It encodes CATSRDFSQGYNQPQHF.

V is TRBV28 and J is TRBJ2-1; D is ambiguous. V lost 3 bases to trimming and J lost 7 bases, with 19 bases between them. The CDR3 contains 16 residues. CDR1 is MDHEN and CDR2 is SYDVKM in the germline V gene. This chain's CDR3 is CASSFSRPGVRNEQFF. CDR3 coding DNA: TGTGCCAGCAGTTTCAGCCGACCAGGAGTTAGGAATGAGCAGTTCTTC.

This chain joins TRBV10-2 and TRBJ2-2, with TRBD2 identical over 7 bases. CDR1 is WSHSY, CDR2 SAAADI, per germline. V gave up 3 bases and J gave up 3 bases; unmatched junction bases: 10. CDR3 size: 17 residues. The CDR3 protein is CASSEPSGGGDTGELFF. CDR3 coding DNA: TGCGCCAGCAGTGAACCTAGCGGAGGAGGGGACACCGGGGAGCTGTTTTTT.

The chain combines TRBV21-1 with TRBJ2-1. TRBV21-1 is termed a pseudogene. The CDR3 spans 12 residues. The CDR3 coding sequence is TGTGCCAGCAGCAAAGCGGGCAATGAGCAGTTCTTC. Translation: CASSKAGNEQFF.